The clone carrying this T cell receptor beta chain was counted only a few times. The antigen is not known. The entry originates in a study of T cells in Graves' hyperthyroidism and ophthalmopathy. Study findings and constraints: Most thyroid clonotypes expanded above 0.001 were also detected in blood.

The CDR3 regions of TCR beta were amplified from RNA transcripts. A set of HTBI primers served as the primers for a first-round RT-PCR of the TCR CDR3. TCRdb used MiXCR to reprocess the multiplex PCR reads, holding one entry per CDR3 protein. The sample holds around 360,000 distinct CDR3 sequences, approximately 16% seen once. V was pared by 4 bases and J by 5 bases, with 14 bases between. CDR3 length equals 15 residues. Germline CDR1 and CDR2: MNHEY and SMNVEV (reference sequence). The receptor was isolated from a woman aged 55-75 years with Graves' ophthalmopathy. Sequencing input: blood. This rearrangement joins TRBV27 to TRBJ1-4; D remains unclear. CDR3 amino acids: CASSSSPTANEKLFF. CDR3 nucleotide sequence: TGTGCCAGCAGTTCCTCGCCTACAGCCAATGAAAAACTGTTTTTT.